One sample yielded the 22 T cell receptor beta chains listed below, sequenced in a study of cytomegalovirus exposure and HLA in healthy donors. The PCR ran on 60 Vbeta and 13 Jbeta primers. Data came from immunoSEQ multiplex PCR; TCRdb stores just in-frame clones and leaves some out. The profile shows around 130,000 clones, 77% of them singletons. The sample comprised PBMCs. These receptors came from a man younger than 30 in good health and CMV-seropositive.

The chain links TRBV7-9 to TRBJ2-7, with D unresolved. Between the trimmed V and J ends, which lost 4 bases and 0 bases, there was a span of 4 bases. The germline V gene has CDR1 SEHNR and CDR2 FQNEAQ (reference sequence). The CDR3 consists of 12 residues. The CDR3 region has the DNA TGTGCCAGCAGCTCTAGCTCCTACGAGCAGTACTTC. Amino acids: CASSSSSYEQYF.

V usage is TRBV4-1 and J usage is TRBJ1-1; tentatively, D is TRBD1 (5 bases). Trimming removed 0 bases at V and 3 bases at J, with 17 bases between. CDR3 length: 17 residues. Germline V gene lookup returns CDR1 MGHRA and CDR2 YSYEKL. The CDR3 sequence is CASSQDPGGGVDTEAFF. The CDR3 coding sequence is TGCGCCAGCAGCCAAGATCCGGGGGGAGGAGTGGACACTGAAGCTTTCTTT.

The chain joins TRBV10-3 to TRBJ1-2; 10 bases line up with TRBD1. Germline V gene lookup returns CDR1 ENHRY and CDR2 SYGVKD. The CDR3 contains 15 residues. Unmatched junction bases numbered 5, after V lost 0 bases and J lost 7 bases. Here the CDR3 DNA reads TGTGCCATCAGTGAGTCGACAGGGGGCGTTTTTGGCTACACCTTC. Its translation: CAISESTGGVFGYTF.

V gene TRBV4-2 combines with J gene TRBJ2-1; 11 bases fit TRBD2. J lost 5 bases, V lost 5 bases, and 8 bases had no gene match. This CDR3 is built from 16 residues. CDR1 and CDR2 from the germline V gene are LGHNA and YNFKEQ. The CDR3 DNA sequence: TGTGCCAGCAGCGGAGGGACTAGCGGCCTAAACAATGAGCAGTTCTTC. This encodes CASSGGTSGLNNEQFF.

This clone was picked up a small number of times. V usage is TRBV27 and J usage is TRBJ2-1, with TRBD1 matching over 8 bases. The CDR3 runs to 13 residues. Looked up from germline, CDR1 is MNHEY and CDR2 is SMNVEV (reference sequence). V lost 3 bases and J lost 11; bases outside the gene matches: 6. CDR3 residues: CASSLTGEWQQFF. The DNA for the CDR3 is TGTGCCAGCAGTTTGACAGGGGAGTGGCAGCAGTTCTTC.

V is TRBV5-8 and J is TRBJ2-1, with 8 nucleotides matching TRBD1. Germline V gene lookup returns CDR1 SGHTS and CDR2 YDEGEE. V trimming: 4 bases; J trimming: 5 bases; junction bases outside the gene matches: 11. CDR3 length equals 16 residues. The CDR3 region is CASSRGRQGSDNEQFF. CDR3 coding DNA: TGTGCCAGCAGCAGGGGAAGACAGGGGTCCGACAATGAGCAGTTCTTC.

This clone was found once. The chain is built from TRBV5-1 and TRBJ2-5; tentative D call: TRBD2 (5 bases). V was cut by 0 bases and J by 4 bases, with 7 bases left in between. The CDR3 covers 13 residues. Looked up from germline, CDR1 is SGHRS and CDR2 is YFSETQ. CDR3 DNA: TGCGCCAGCAGCTTGGGTCGGGGAGAGACCCAGTACTTC. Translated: CASSLGRGETQYF.

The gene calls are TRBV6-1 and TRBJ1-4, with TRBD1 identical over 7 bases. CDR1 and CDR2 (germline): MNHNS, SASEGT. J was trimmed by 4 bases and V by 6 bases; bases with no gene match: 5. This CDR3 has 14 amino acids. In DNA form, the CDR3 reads TGTGCCAGCAGGGGGACAGCCTATAATGAAAAACTGTTTTTT. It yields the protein CASRGTAYNEKLFF.

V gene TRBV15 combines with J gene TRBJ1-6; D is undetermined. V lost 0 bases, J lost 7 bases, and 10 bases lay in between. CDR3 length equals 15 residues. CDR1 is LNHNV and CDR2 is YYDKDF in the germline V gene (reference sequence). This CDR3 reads CATSRDRSTNSPLHF. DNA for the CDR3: TGTGCCACCAGCAGAGATCGTAGTACGAATTCACCCCTCCACTTT.

CDR3 bases: TGTGCCAGCAGCAAAGCGCGCAGGCCCAAAAGACTGTTTTTT. Amino acids: CASSKARRPKRLFF. This chain links TRBV21-1 with TRBJ1-4; TRBD1 is the table's D call and was not checked against the DNA. TRBV21-1 represents a pseudogene. The CDR3 is made up of 14 amino acids.

CDR3 DNA: TGTGCCAGCAGCTTTGGTCCTCCATCAACAGGGGCCGGGGAGCTGTTTTTT. Translated, it gives CASSFGPPSTGAGELFF. This chain links TRBV11-2 with TRBJ2-2; 7 bases are a match to TRBD1. The CDR3 loop spans 17 amino acids. The junction had 13 bases not matched to a gene; V was cut back by 3 bases and J by 6 bases. Germline assignment: CDR1 SGHAT and CDR2 FQNNGV.

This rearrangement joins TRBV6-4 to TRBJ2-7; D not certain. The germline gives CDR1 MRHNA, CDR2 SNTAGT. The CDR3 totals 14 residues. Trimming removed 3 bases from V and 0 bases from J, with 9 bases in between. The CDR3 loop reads CASSESRFSYEQYF. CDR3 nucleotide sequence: TGTGCCAGCAGTGAAAGTAGATTCTCCTACGAGCAGTACTTC.

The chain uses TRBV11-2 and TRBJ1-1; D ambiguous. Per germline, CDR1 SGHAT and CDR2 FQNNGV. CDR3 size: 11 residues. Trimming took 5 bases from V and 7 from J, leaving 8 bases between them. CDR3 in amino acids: CASSPLGEAFF. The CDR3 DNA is TGTGCCAGCAGCCCTCTAGGTGAAGCTTTCTTT.

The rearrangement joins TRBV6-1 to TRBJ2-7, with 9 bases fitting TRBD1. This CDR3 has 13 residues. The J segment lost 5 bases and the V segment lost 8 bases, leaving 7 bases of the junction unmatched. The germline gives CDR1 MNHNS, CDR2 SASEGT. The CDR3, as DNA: TGTGCCAGCGAACGGGACAGGGCGCACGAGCAGTACTTC. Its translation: CASERDRAHEQYF.

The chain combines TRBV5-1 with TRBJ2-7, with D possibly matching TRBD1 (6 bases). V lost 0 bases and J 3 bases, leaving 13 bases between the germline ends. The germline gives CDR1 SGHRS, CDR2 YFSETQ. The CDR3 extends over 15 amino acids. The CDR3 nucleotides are TGCGCCAGCAGCTTGGCCGACAGGCGAGGCTACGAGCAGTACTTC. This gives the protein CASSLADRRGYEQYF.

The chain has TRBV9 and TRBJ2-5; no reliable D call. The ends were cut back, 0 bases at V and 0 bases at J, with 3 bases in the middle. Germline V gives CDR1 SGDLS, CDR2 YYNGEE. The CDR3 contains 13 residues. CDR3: CASSVANQETQYF. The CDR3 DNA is TGTGCCAGCAGCGTAGCCAACCAAGAGACCCAGTACTTC.

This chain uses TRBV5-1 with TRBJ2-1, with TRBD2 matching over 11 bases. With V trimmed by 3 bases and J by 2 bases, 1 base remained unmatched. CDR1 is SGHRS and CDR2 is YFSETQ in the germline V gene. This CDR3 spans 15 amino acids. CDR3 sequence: CASSSGLAAYNEQFF. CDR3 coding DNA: TGCGCCAGCAGCTCGGGACTAGCGGCCTACAATGAGCAGTTCTTC.

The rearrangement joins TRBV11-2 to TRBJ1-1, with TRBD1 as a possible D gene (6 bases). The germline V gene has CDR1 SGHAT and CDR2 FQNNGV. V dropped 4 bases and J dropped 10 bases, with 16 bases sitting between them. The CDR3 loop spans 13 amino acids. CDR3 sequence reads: CASSSSRGRGAFF. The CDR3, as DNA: TGTGCCAGCAGCTCCTCCAGGGGTAGAGGAGCTTTCTTT.

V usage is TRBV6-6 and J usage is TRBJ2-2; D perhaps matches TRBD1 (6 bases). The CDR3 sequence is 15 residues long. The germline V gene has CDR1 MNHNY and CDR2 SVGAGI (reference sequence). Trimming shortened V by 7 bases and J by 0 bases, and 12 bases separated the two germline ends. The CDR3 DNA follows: TGTGCCAGCACCTCACAGGGTTCGAACACCGGGGAGCTGTTTTTT. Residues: CASTSQGSNTGELFF.

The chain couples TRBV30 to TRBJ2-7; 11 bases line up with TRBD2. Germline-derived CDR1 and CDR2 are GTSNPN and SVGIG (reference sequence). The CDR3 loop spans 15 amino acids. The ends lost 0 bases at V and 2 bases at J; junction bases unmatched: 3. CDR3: CAWSVSSGRAYEQYF. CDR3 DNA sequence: TGTGCCTGGAGTGTGAGTAGCGGGAGGGCCTACGAGCAGTACTTC.

In nucleotides, the CDR3 is TGTGCCAGCAGCGCTCGGGACAGGGCTTCCCACGAGCAGTACTTC. Protein: CASSARDRASHEQYF. The J gene is TRBJ2-7, the V gene TRBV9, with 9 bases that match TRBD1. This CDR3 has 15 amino acids. V was clipped by 3 bases and J by 5 bases; unmatched bases: 9. Germline assignment: CDR1 SGDLS and CDR2 YYNGEE.

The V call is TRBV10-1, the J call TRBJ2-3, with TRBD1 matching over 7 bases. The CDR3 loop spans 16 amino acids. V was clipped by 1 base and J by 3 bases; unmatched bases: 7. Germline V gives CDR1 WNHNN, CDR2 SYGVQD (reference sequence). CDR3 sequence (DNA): TGCGCCAGCAGTGAGTATGAGGGGGCGACGACAGATACGCAGTATTTT. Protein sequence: CASSEYEGATTDTQYF.